Following are 29 T cell receptor beta chains from one sample sequenced in a study of identical twins. TCRdb ran MiXCR on the 5' RACE reads and lists one entry per CDR3 protein. Of 690,000 or so distinct CDR3 sequences listed, less than 7% are singletons. Sequenced: naive T cells sorted from blood. The receptor source for this set is a man between 18 and 35 years old in good health.

This clonotype has more than one count but fewer than ten. The genes are TRBV29-1 and TRBJ2-1; TRBD1 matches 10 bases. The germline CDR1 and CDR2 sequences are SQVTM and ANQGSEA. Trimming at V came to 7 bases and at J to 9 bases, leaving 12 bases not matched to a gene. The CDR3 length is 14 residues. As DNA, the CDR3 is TGCAGCGCCGAAGGGGGACAGGGGAGCGCTGAGCAGTTCTTC. It is translated as CSAEGGQGSAEQFF.

This sequence joins TRBV15 and TRBJ2-3; D unresolved. The CDR3 covers 14 residues. Per the germline V gene, CDR1 is LNHNV and CDR2 is YYDKDF (reference sequence). V lost 5 bases and J lost 2, with 11 bases in between. The CDR3 loop is CATSATSYTDTQYF. The DNA for the CDR3 is TGTGCCACCAGCGCTACTTCCTACACAGATACGCAGTATTTT.

A remark on this clonotype: A much larger clone differs by one base, so this may be a read error. The chain is built from TRBV4-3 and TRBJ2-2; D unresolved. V lost 5 bases and J 7 bases, leaving 8 bases between the germline ends. The CDR3 is 12 residues long. Germline values: CDR1 LGHNA, CDR2 YSLEER. The CDR3 reads CASSCLVGELFF. The CDR3 DNA follows: TGCGCCAGCAGCTGCCTAGTCGGGGAGCTGTTTTTT.

The chain employs TRBV10-2 and TRBJ2-5; D ambiguous. Trimming left V 4 bases short and J 8 bases short, with 11 bases between. CDR1 and CDR2 from the germline V gene are WSHSY and SAAADI. The CDR3 is 12 amino acids. CDR3 amino acids: CASSGNDVTQYF. In DNA, the CDR3 is TGCGCCAGCAGTGGAAACGACGTAACCCAGTACTTC.

At least ten counts were recorded for this clonotype. The chain couples TRBV5-1 to TRBJ2-3; perhaps TRBD2 as D (5 bases). The CDR3 contains 15 residues. V lost 1 base to trimming and J lost 4 bases, with 13 bases between them. In germline, CDR1 is SGHRS, CDR2 YFSETQ. The CDR3 bases are TGCGCCAGCAGCTTGTACGGGGTCAGGCCAGATACGCAGTATTTT. This codes for CASSLYGVRPDTQYF. The full variable domain, its missing parts supplied by reference TRBV5-1 and TRBJ2-3, is KAGVTQTPRYLIKTRGQQVTLSCSPISGHRSVSWYQQTPGQGLQFLFEYFSETQRNKGNFPGRFSGRQFSNSRSEMNVSTLELGDSALYLCASSLYGVRPDTQYFGPGTRLTVL.

This clonotype was counted many times. This chain joins TRBV29-1 and TRBJ2-2; D possibly corresponds to TRBD2 (6 bases). CDR3 length equals 14 residues. V lost 4 bases and J lost 1, with 10 bases in between. Germline V CDR1 and CDR2: SQVTM, ANQGSEA. CDR3 in DNA: TGCAGCGTTGCCGGGGGAGGGAACACCGGGGAGCTGTTTTTT. This sequence encodes CSVAGGGNTGELFF.

This clonotype appeared a few times. The chain carries TRBV3-1 and TRBJ2-7, with D maybe TRBD2 (5 bases). The V gene lost 7 bases and the J gene lost 0 bases, with 7 bases spanning the gap. This CDR3 spans 12 amino acids. CDR1 LGHDT and CDR2 YNNKEL come from the germline V gene (reference sequence). The CDR3 bases are TGTGCCAGCAAAGCGGCCTCCTACGAGCAGTACTTC. Protein product: CASKAASYEQYF.

In its sample, this clonotype was seen a few times. V is TRBV27 and J is TRBJ1-6, with TRBD1 identical over 8 bases. This CDR3 is 18 amino acids long. Germline trimming cut 3 bases from V and 2 bases from J; bases unmatched to any gene: 9. Germline assignment: CDR1 MNHEY and CDR2 SMNVEV (reference sequence). This CDR3 reads CASSFAGDRGPYNSPLHF. CDR3 bases: TGTGCCAGCAGTTTCGCGGGCGACAGGGGCCCCTATAATTCACCCCTCCACTTT.

V gene TRBV4-2 combines with J gene TRBJ2-2; D unclear. V was pared by 1 base and J by 0 bases, with 12 bases between. CDR3 length equals 17 residues. CDR1 LGHNA and CDR2 YNFKEQ come from the germline V gene. CDR3 amino acids: CASSQGFHGSNTGELFF. The CDR3 bases are TGTGCCAGCAGCCAAGGATTCCACGGATCGAACACCGGGGAGCTGTTTTTT.

The V gene is TRBV25-1, the J gene TRBJ2-1; 8 bases align to TRBD2. Germline CDR1 reads MGHDK; CDR2 reads SYGVNS. This CDR3 contains 12 residues. J lost 12 bases, V lost 2 bases, and 3 bases had no gene match. The CDR3 nucleotides read TGTGCCAGCAGTGAAGGGCGGGGGGTGCAGTTCTTC. Protein sequence: CASSEGRGVQFF.

This clonotype has at least ten counts. The rearrangement uses TRBV7-8 and TRBJ2-1; TRBD2 agrees at 11 bases. V lost 2 bases to trimming and J lost 7 bases; unmatched junction nucleotides: 4. This CDR3 has 15 residues. Germline values: CDR1 SGHVS, CDR2 FQNEAQ. The CDR3 sequence: CASSLSASGRNEQFF. As DNA, the CDR3 is TGTGCCAGCAGCTTAAGTGCTAGCGGGAGGAATGAGCAGTTCTTC.

The chain couples TRBV7-2 to TRBJ1-2; 7 bases map to TRBD1. Per germline, CDR1 SGHTA and CDR2 FQGNSA. This CDR3 has 15 residues. The ends lost 5 bases at V and 4 bases at J; junction bases unmatched: 10. The chain's CDR3 is CASSPYRGIGYGYTF. CDR3 bases: TGTGCCAGCAGCCCATACAGGGGTATAGGCTATGGCTACACCTTC. The full variable domain, its missing parts supplied by reference TRBV7-2 and TRBJ1-2, is GAGVSQSPSNKVTEKGKDVELRCDPISGHTALYWYRQSLGQGLEFLIYFQGNSAPDKSGLPSDRFSAERTGGSVSTLTIQRTQQEDSAVYLCASSPYRGIGYGYTFGSGTRLTVV.

This clonotype was seen a handful of times. The V gene is TRBV12-3 or TRBV12-4, the J gene TRBJ2-1; D is ambiguous. The V end was cut by 1 base, the J end by 8 bases, with 21 bases between. CDR3 size: 17 residues. The CDR3 sequence: CASSLVMGGLGVDEQFF. The CDR3 DNA reads TGTGCCAGCAGTTTAGTAATGGGCGGCTTGGGTGTCGATGAGCAGTTCTTC.

The sample holds a few counts of this clonotype. V and J are TRBV5-4 and TRBJ1-1; possibly TRBD1 for D (5 bases). The germline V gene has CDR1 SGHNT and CDR2 YYREEE (reference sequence). V was trimmed by 4 bases and J by 4 bases, leaving 17 bases between them. The CDR3 consists of 15 residues. CDR3 residues: CASSQVGGGGTEAFF. The CDR3 DNA sequence: TGTGCCAGCAGCCAAGTTGGGGGGGGAGGCACTGAAGCTTTCTTT.

The chain uses TRBV6-2 or TRBV6-3 and TRBJ2-5; 7 bases agree with TRBD2. The CDR3 loop spans 14 amino acids. V trimming: 6 bases; J trimming: 3 bases; junction bases outside the gene matches: 7. Germline CDR1 MNHEY, CDR2 SVGEGT. CDR3 DNA sequence: TGTGCCAGCAGGCCCTTCAGCGGGAAAGAGACCCAGTACTTC. Translating gives CASRPFSGKETQYF.

This clonotype was observed many times. The CDR3 sequence is CASSLLAGGGADTQYF. For the CDR3, the DNA is TGTGCCAGCAGCTTGCTAGCGGGAGGGGGGGCAGATACGCAGTATTTT. The J gene is TRBJ2-3, the V gene TRBV7-2; 12 nucleotides match TRBD2. In germline, CDR1 is SGHTA, CDR2 FQGNSA. V trimming: 3 bases; J trimming: 4 bases; junction bases outside the gene matches: 5. The CDR3 length is 16 residues.

This clonotype was counted ten times or more. The CDR3: CATSDARGDTEAFF. CDR3 nucleotides: TGTGCCACCAGTGATGCCAGGGGAGACACTGAAGCTTTCTTT. The chain couples TRBV24-1 to TRBJ1-1; perhaps TRBD1 as D (6 bases). In germline, CDR1 is KGHDR, CDR2 SFDVKD. V dropped 3 bases and J dropped 3 bases, with 10 bases sitting between them. The CDR3 loop spans 14 amino acids.

This clonotype was counted ten times or more. CDR3 DNA: TGCAGCGTTGAAGATCTTAGGAGGCAGTCCCTAAGGGGTGGCACAGATACGCAGTATTTT. Amino acid sequence: CSVEDLRRQSLRGGTDTQYF. The chain has TRBV29-1 and TRBJ2-3; D is possibly TRBD1 or TRBD2 (5 bases each). Trimming removed 0 bases from V and 1 base from J, with 26 bases in between. This CDR3 contains 20 residues. Per the germline V gene, CDR1 is SQVTM and CDR2 is ANQGSEA.

The rearrangement uses TRBV11-2 and TRBJ2-1; 8 bases are shared with TRBD2. With 5 bases clipped from V and 4 bases from J, the junction kept 10 bases outside the gene matches. Per the germline V gene, CDR1 is SGHAT and CDR2 is FQNNGV. The CDR3 extends over 16 amino acids. The CDR3 DNA is TGTGCCAGCAGCCCTAAAAACAGCGGGGGTTACAATGAGCAGTTCTTC. The encoded protein is CASSPKNSGGYNEQFF.

The chain carries TRBV24-1 and TRBJ2-1; a weak D match, TRBD2 (6 bases). The CDR3 is 16 amino acids. The germline V gene encodes CDR1 KGHDR and CDR2 SFDVKD. The ends were cut back, 4 bases at V and 0 bases at J, with 12 bases in the middle. The CDR3 DNA is TGTGCCACCAGTGAACGGGACTCGGCCTCCTACAATGAGCAGTTCTTC. Translation: CATSERDSASYNEQFF.

This clonotype has a count of ten or more. This chain uses TRBV12-3 or TRBV12-4 with TRBJ1-5, with 8 bases fitting TRBD1. The CDR3 is made up of 14 amino acids. V lost 9 bases and J lost 1; bases outside the gene matches: 5. CDR3 bases: TGTGCCAGTGGATGGACAGGGAGCAATCAGCCCCAGCATTTT. It translates to CASGWTGSNQPQHF.

V is TRBV5-5 and J is TRBJ1-2; D might be TRBD1 (5 bases). Germline values: CDR1 SGHKS, CDR2 YYEKEE (reference sequence). V lost 1 base and J 13 bases, leaving 14 bases between the germline ends. This CDR3 is 12 amino acids long. The CDR3 spells CASSLFQGGGTF. In DNA form, the CDR3 reads TGTGCCAGCAGCTTGTTCCAGGGTGGCGGCACCTTC.

This clonotype was observed at least ten times. The V and J genes are TRBV12-5 and TRBJ2-5, with TRBD1 as a possible D gene (6 bases). The CDR3 is 16 amino acids. CDR1 is LGHNT, CDR2 FRNRAP, per germline. With 3 bases removed from V and 3 bases from J, the gap between germline ends came to 17 bases. In DNA, the CDR3 is TGTGCTAGTGGTTTTGTCCCCCAGGGGCCAAAAGAGACCCAGTACTTC. Translation gives CASGFVPQGPKETQYF.

This clonotype has a count of ten or more. The chain combines TRBV6-1 with TRBJ2-1; D might be TRBD1 (6 bases). Trimming took 7 bases from V and 3 from J, leaving 19 bases between them. CDR1 is MNHNS, CDR2 SASEGT, per germline. This CDR3 contains 16 residues. The CDR3 coding sequence is TGTGCCAGCACTAAAACCGGGACACGCGGCTACAATGAGCAGTTCTTC. It translates to CASTKTGTRGYNEQFF.

At least ten counts were recorded for this clonotype. The rearrangement links TRBV21-1 to TRBJ2-1; the table's D call, TRBD2, was not checked against the DNA. TRBV21-1 constitutes a pseudogene. The CDR3 totals 15 residues. The CDR3 here is CASSKEEADHNEQFF. The CDR3 coding sequence is TGTGCCAGCAGCAAAGAGGAGGCTGACCACAATGAGCAGTTCTTC.

This clonotype was detected only a few times. The rearrangement joins TRBV2 to TRBJ2-3; D possibly corresponds to TRBD1 (5 bases). V was trimmed by 7 bases and J by 0 bases, leaving 14 bases between them. This CDR3 is built from 15 residues. In germline, CDR1 is SNHLY, CDR2 FYNNEI. Here the CDR3 reads CASTKDTGSTDTQYF. The DNA for the CDR3 is TGTGCCAGCACTAAGGACACGGGTAGCACAGATACGCAGTATTTT.

The chain combines TRBV19 with TRBJ2-1; the match to TRBD1 covers 10 bases. CDR3 length: 14 residues. J was trimmed by 7 bases and V by 11 bases; bases with no gene match: 11. Germline lookup yields CDR1 LNHDA and CDR2 SQIVND (reference sequence). CDR3 region: CASEPGQGRNEQFF. The CDR3 nucleotides are TGTGCCTCCGAACCGGGACAGGGGCGAAATGAGCAGTTCTTC.

This clonotype showed up many times. The CDR3 nucleotides are TGCAGCGTTGACAGGGCGGACGAGCAGTACTTC. It codes for CSVDRADEQYF. The chain has TRBV29-1 and TRBJ2-7; the D gene is possibly TRBD1 (5 bases). Germline lookup yields CDR1 SQVTM and CDR2 ANQGSEA. This CDR3 spans 11 amino acids. The germline V and J ends were trimmed by 3 bases and 5 bases, with 8 bases remaining between them.

This clonotype has ten or more counts. J is TRBJ2-1 and V is TRBV6-1, with 7 positions matching TRBD1. In germline, CDR1 is MNHNS, CDR2 SASEGT. This CDR3 has 14 residues. The ends lost 6 bases at V and 3 bases at J; junction bases unmatched: 5. The CDR3 here is CASSRQGYYNEQFF. As DNA, the CDR3 is TGTGCCAGCAGCCGACAGGGTTACTACAATGAGCAGTTCTTC.